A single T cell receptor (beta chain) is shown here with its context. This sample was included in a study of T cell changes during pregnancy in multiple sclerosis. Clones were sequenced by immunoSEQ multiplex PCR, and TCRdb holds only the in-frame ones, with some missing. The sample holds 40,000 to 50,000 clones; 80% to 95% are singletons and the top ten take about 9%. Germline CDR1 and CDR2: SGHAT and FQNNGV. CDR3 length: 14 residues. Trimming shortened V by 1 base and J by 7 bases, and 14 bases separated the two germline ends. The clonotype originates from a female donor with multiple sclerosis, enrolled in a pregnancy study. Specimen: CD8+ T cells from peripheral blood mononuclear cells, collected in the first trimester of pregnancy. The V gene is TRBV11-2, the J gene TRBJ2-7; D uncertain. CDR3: CASSLVPSLREQYF. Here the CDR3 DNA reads TGTGCCAGCAGCTTAGTCCCTTCCCTTCGGGAGCAGTACTTC.